Sequencing of this T cell receptor beta chain was carried out in a study of blood T cell repertoires in COVID-19. Participant age was about 18 to 89 years, and participants resided in roughly 25 US areas. The CDR3 is 12 amino acids. Looked up from germline, CDR1 is SNHLY and CDR2 is FYNNEI. Concerning this clone itself: At one of its ends the junction is not consistent with the germline gene, which may arise from a read error.

Profiling relied on immunoSEQ multiplex PCR, and the TCRdb table lists in-frame clones only, not all of them. The sample comprises fewer than 500,000 clones, roughly 88% of which are singletons, and approximately 1% rests with the top ten. Sample: PBMCs or T cells enriched from blood (not recorded which). V usage is TRBV2 and J usage is TRBJ2-1; the D gene is possibly TRBD2 (5 bases). The TCR was taken from a woman in her twenties or thirties with acute COVID-19. CDR3 DNA sequence: TGTGCAAGCATGGAGTGGGCGGGTGAGCAGTTCTTC. Amino acid sequence: CASMEWAGEQFF.